Listed here are 31 T cell receptor beta chains from one sample, sequenced in a study of blood T cell repertoires in COVID-19. Libraries were prepared by immunoSEQ multiplex PCR; TCRdb keeps only in-frame clonotypes and omits some of them. The repertoire holds more than 110,000 clones, around nine tenths seen once, with less than 3% in the top ten. The material sequenced was peripheral blood. The receptor source for this set is a man aged 60 to 69 with active or convalescent COVID-19.

The rearrangement links TRBV5-6 to TRBJ2-5; a weak D match, TRBD2 (6 bases). V was pared by 1 base and J by 2 bases, with 9 bases between. Germline V gene data show CDR1 as SGHDT and CDR2 as YYEEEE. This CDR3 has 14 residues. DNA for the CDR3: TGTGCCAGCAGCTTGTGGGGAGGTCAAGAGACCCAGTACTTC. Translation: CASSLWGGQETQYF.

The chain recombines TRBV7-2 with TRBJ2-3, with D maybe TRBD2 (6 bases). CDR3 length equals 16 residues. The germline gives CDR1 SGHTA, CDR2 FQGNSA. The ends were cut back, 5 bases at V and 0 bases at J, with 15 bases in the middle. CDR3 in amino acids: CASSVRGTVSTDTQYF. In nucleotides, the CDR3 is TGTGCCAGCAGCGTCCGTGGGACTGTAAGCACAGATACGCAGTATTTT. Full variable domain (missing parts from reference TRBV7-2 and TRBJ2-3): GAGVSQSPSNKVTEKGKDVELRCDPISGHTALYWYRQSLGQGLEFLIYFQGNSAPDKSGLPSDRFSAERTGGSVSTLTIQRTQQEDSAVYLCASSVRGTVSTDTQYFGPGTRLTVL.

V gene TRBV5-4 combines with J gene TRBJ2-2, with a tentative D call TRBD1 (6 bases). With 4 bases removed from V and 4 bases from J, the gap between germline ends came to 20 bases. The CDR3 spans 17 residues. Germline CDR1 and CDR2: SGHNT and YYREEE (reference sequence). CDR3 region: CASSPARGPGGTGELFF. Written as DNA, the CDR3 is TGTGCCAGCAGCCCTGCCAGGGGCCCAGGCGGCACCGGGGAGCTGTTTTTT.

The chain combines TRBV6-6 with TRBJ1-2; D unclear. Trimming cost V 6 bases and J 2 bases, with 4 bases left between them. Germline V gives CDR1 MNHNY, CDR2 SVGAGI (reference sequence). The CDR3 spans 11 residues. The CDR3 region has the DNA TGTGCCAGCAGCCAAAACTATGGCTACACCTTC. Encoded protein: CASSQNYGYTF.

This clone was recorded once. The chain carries TRBV4-2 and TRBJ1-5; D not certain. The CDR3 is made up of 15 amino acids. Germline lookup yields CDR1 LGHNA and CDR2 YNFKEQ. Trimming pared 0 bases from V and 1 base from J, leaving 7 bases between. The CDR3 DNA reads TGTGCCAGCAGCCAAGATGACGGGAGCAATCAGCCCCAGCATTTT. Translated: CASSQDDGSNQPQHF.

The chain links TRBV6-5 to TRBJ1-2; 11 bases map to TRBD1. The germline CDR1 and CDR2 sequences are MNHEY and SVGAGI. The CDR3 loop spans 16 amino acids. The V gene end was trimmed by 0 bases and the J gene end by 2 bases; junction bases not matched to a gene: 2. The CDR3 DNA sequence: TGTGCCAGCAGTTACTCAAGGACAGGGGGCAACTATGGCTACACCTTC. This sequence encodes CASSYSRTGGNYGYTF.

This chain connects TRBV30 to TRBJ1-4, with D possibly matching TRBD1 (6 bases). Per the germline V gene, CDR1 is GTSNPN and CDR2 is SVGIG (reference sequence). The CDR3 loop spans 14 amino acids. Trimming took 2 bases from V and 7 from J, leaving 14 bases between them. CDR3: CAWSRGTRGEKLFF. CDR3 sequence (DNA): TGTGCCTGGAGTAGAGGGACCAGGGGTGAAAAACTGTTTTTT. The full variable domain, with the rest looked up from reference TRBV30 and TRBJ1-4, is SQTIHQWPATLVQPVGSPLSLECTVEGTSNPNLYWYRQAAGRGLQLLFYSVGIGQISSEVPQNLSASRPQDRQFILSSKKLLLSDSGFYLCAWSRGTRGEKLFFGSGTQLSVL.

The chain is built from TRBV6-6 and TRBJ2-1; the match to TRBD2 covers 9 bases. The CDR3 runs to 13 residues. J was trimmed by 7 bases and V by 7 bases; bases with no gene match: 5. Germline V gene lookup returns CDR1 MNHNY and CDR2 SVGAGI (reference sequence). CDR3 in amino acids: CASKLAGLNEQFF. CDR3 DNA sequence: TGTGCCAGCAAACTAGCGGGCCTGAATGAGCAGTTCTTC.

This rearrangement joins TRBV6-1 to TRBJ2-7; 9 bases map to TRBD1. CDR1 and CDR2 from the germline V gene are MNHNS and SASEGT. This CDR3 is 14 amino acids long. Trimming at V came to 6 bases and at J to 5 bases, leaving 8 bases not matched to a gene. The CDR3 region has the DNA TGTGCCAGCAGGCAGCAGGACAGGGGCCACGAGCAGTACTTC. Residues: CASRQQDRGHEQYF.

The chain employs TRBV28 and TRBJ2-2, with no clear D. This CDR3 is built from 13 residues. Trimming cost V 5 bases and J 3 bases, with 7 bases left between them. CDR1 and CDR2 (germline): MDHEN, SYDVKM. In DNA form, the CDR3 reads TGTGCCAGCAGTGAGACTGACACCGGGGAGCTGTTTTTT. Translated, it gives CASSETDTGELFF.

V is TRBV27 and J is TRBJ1-1, with 7 bases fitting TRBD1. Germline trimming cut 3 bases from V and 5 bases from J; bases unmatched to any gene: 3. The length of the CDR3 is 13 residues. Germline lookup yields CDR1 MNHEY and CDR2 SMNVEV (reference sequence). This chain's CDR3 is CASSFSQGTEAFF. In nucleotides, the CDR3 is TGTGCCAGCAGTTTCTCACAGGGGACTGAAGCTTTCTTT.

Points on this clone: Relative to the germline gene, one junction end is altered; a read error may explain this. J is TRBJ2-7 and V is TRBV4-2, with 8 bases aligning to TRBD1. The CDR3 totals 14 residues. The germline V gene has CDR1 LGHNA and CDR2 YNFKEQ. CDR3 DNA: TGTGCCAACAGCCAGTCAGGGGGCGCTTACGAGCAGTACTTC. It yields the protein CANSQSGGAYEQYF.

The J gene is TRBJ2-3, the V gene TRBV12-5; 8 bases agree with TRBD1. Per germline, CDR1 LGHNT and CDR2 FRNRAP. The CDR3 totals 15 residues. V trimming: 0 bases; J trimming: 2 bases; junction bases outside the gene matches: 1. Written as DNA, the CDR3 is TGTGCTAGTGGTTTGGTACAGGGGGACACAGATACGCAGTATTTT. Translated: CASGLVQGDTDTQYF.

V usage is TRBV30 and J usage is TRBJ1-3; 7 bases fit TRBD1. Losses at the gene ends were 1 base for V and 2 bases for J; bases not matched to a gene: 2. The germline gives CDR1 GTSNPN, CDR2 SVGIG (reference sequence). This CDR3 is built from 14 residues. CDR3 nucleotides: TGTGCCTGGAGTGCTGGGACAGCTGGAAACACCATATATTTT. Protein sequence: CAWSAGTAGNTIYF. Complete variable domain (other parts from reference TRBV30 and TRBJ1-3): SQTIHQWPATLVQPVGSPLSLECTVEGTSNPNLYWYRQAAGRGLQLLFYSVGIGQISSEVPQNLSASRPQDRQFILSSKKLLLSDSGFYLCAWSAGTAGNTIYFGEGSWLTVV.

This chain uses TRBV2 with TRBJ2-1; possibly TRBD2 for D (6 bases). CDR1 and CDR2 from the germline V gene are SNHLY and FYNNEI. The germline V and J ends were trimmed by 5 bases and 5 bases, with 16 bases remaining between them. The CDR3 sequence is 15 residues long. The CDR3 sequence is CASSLTISGDNEQFF. The CDR3 coding sequence is TGTGCCAGCAGTCTGACTATTAGCGGCGACAATGAGCAGTTCTTC. The full variable domain, completed using reference TRBV2 and TRBJ2-1, is EPEVTQTPSHQVTQMGQEVILRCVPISNHLYFYWYRQILGQKVEFLVSFYNNEISEKSEIFDDQFSVERPDGSNFTLKIRSTKLEDSAMYFCASSLTISGDNEQFFGPGTRLTVL.

The chain employs TRBV9 and TRBJ1-2, with a possible D match to TRBD1 (6 bases). Trimming shortened V by 6 bases and J by 2 bases, and 11 bases separated the two germline ends. The CDR3 loop spans 13 amino acids. CDR1 and CDR2 (germline): SGDLS, YYNGEE. CDR3 loop: CASNRGQNYGYTF. The DNA of the CDR3 is TGTGCCAGCAACCGGGGACAAAACTATGGCTACACCTTC.

The V gene is TRBV7-9, the J gene TRBJ2-2, with D uncertain. This CDR3 spans 14 amino acids. Per the germline V gene, CDR1 is SEHNR and CDR2 is FQNEAQ (reference sequence). V was trimmed by 4 bases and J by 3 bases, leaving 9 bases between them. This CDR3 reads CASSSSMDTGELFF. The CDR3 bases are TGTGCCAGCAGCTCCTCTATGGACACCGGGGAGCTGTTTTTT.

The chain employs TRBV24-1 and TRBJ2-1, with 13 positions matching TRBD2. The CDR3 has 16 amino acids. The V segment lost 7 bases and the J segment 4 bases; nucleotides outside the gene matches: 6. Germline values: CDR1 KGHDR, CDR2 SFDVKD. CDR3 DNA: TGTGCCACCAGCCCTGCGGGACTAGCGGGGTACAATGAGCAGTTCTTC. It encodes CATSPAGLAGYNEQFF.

The chain carries TRBV24-1 and TRBJ2-3; 9 bases are a match to TRBD1. V lost 4 bases, J lost 1 base, and 2 bases stayed unmatched. This CDR3 contains 15 residues. Germline V gene sequence: CDR1 KGHDR, CDR2 SFDVKD. The CDR3 region has the DNA TGTGCCACCAGTGACACAGGGGGCGGCACAGATACGCAGTATTTT. It codes for CATSDTGGGTDTQYF.

The J gene is TRBJ2-3, the V gene TRBV10-2; TRBD2 matches 10 bases. Germline CDR1 reads WSHSY; CDR2 reads SAAADI. The CDR3 extends over 14 amino acids. The J segment lost 4 bases and the V segment lost 6 bases, leaving 4 bases of the junction unmatched. CDR3 in amino acids: CASSRGTSADTQYF. Written as DNA, the CDR3 is TGCGCCAGCAGCCGAGGGACTAGCGCAGATACGCAGTATTTT.

V and J are TRBV7-3 and TRBJ1-1, with D unresolved. V was trimmed by 1 base and J by 3 bases, leaving 6 bases between them. The length of the CDR3 is 13 residues. Germline loops: CDR1 SGHTA, CDR2 FQGTGA. CDR3 sequence (DNA): TGTGCCAGCAGCTTAAGTCCGTACACTGAAGCTTTCTTT. Amino acid sequence: CASSLSPYTEAFF.

The chain combines TRBV29-1 with TRBJ2-3; D remains ambiguous. Germline V gene lookup returns CDR1 SQVTM and CDR2 ANQGSEA. Trimming left V 6 bases short and J 2 bases short, with 18 bases between. The CDR3 is 15 amino acids. The CDR3: CSVVPGSPYTDTQYF. CDR3 DNA sequence: TGCAGCGTCGTCCCCGGGTCTCCTTACACAGATACGCAGTATTTT.

The chain has TRBV30 and TRBJ1-6; no clear D gene. The CDR3 is made up of 13 amino acids. Germline V gene data show CDR1 as GTSNPN and CDR2 as SVGIG (reference sequence). Trimming removed 0 bases from V and 5 bases from J, with 5 bases in between. This CDR3 is CAWSVRDNSPLHF. The CDR3 coding sequence is TGTGCCTGGAGTGTACGGGATAATTCACCCCTCCACTTT.

The V gene is TRBV5-1, the J gene TRBJ2-1; 8 nucleotides match TRBD2. Germline V gene data show CDR1 as SGHRS and CDR2 as YFSETQ. This CDR3 is built from 16 residues. V was clipped by 2 bases and J by 2 bases; unmatched bases: 6. The CDR3 bases are TGCGCCAGCAGCTTCGGGGGGGCCAGTACCTACAATGAGCAGTTCTTC. It codes for CASSFGGASTYNEQFF.

The chain joins TRBV4-1 to TRBJ1-1; possibly TRBD1 for D (6 bases). The germline V and J ends were trimmed by 4 bases and 5 bases, with 14 bases remaining between them. This CDR3 has 14 residues. Germline V gene sequence: CDR1 MGHRA, CDR2 YSYEKL. DNA for the CDR3: TGCGCCAGCAGCCCACAGGGTCGGAAAACTGAAGCTTTCTTT. It yields the protein CASSPQGRKTEAFF.

The genes are TRBV6-2 or TRBV6-3 and TRBJ1-1; no clear D gene. Looked up from germline, CDR1 is MNHEY and CDR2 is SVGEGT. The germline V and J ends were trimmed by 1 base and 1 base, with 10 bases remaining between them. The CDR3 runs to 15 residues. In DNA form, the CDR3 reads TGTGCCAGCAGTTACTATGGACTCCGGAACACTGAAGCTTTCTTT. Translated: CASSYYGLRNTEAFF.

V and J are TRBV19 and TRBJ1-2; D is possibly TRBD1 (6 bases). V was shortened by 8 bases and J by 4 bases, with 17 bases between the two germline ends. The germline V gene has CDR1 LNHDA and CDR2 SQIVND (reference sequence). CDR3 length: 14 amino acids. DNA for the CDR3: TGTGCCAGTCGCACAGGGCAGGACACCTATGGCTACACCTTC. Residues: CASRTGQDTYGYTF.

The chain links TRBV28 to TRBJ2-5; the D is unclear. The V and J ends lost 5 bases and 4 bases respectively, with 8 bases between them. In germline, CDR1 is MDHEN, CDR2 SYDVKM. The CDR3 has 12 amino acids. The CDR3 coding sequence is TGTGCCAGCAGTCCTGGGCGAGAGACCCAGTACTTC. Translated, it gives CASSPGRETQYF. Complete variable domain (other parts from reference TRBV28 and TRBJ2-5): DVKVTQSSRYLVKRTGEKVFLECVQDMDHENMFWYRQDPGLGLRLIYFSYDVKMKEKGDIPEGYSVSREKKERFSLILESASTNQTSMYLCASSPGRETQYFGPGTRLLVL.

This clone has more than one count but fewer than ten. CDR3 amino acids: CASSGWTAQETQYF. CDR3 bases: TGTGCCAGCAGTGGTTGGACAGCACAAGAGACCCAGTACTTC. The chain couples TRBV25-1 to TRBJ2-5; maybe TRBD1 (6 bases). V was cut by 4 bases and J by 2 bases, with 11 bases left in between. CDR3 length: 14 amino acids. Looked up from germline, CDR1 is MGHDK and CDR2 is SYGVNS.

The sample holds one count of this clone. This chain uses TRBV5-5 with TRBJ1-2; D remains unclear. Germline V gene lookup returns CDR1 SGHKS and CDR2 YYEKEE (reference sequence). The CDR3 covers 13 residues. Trimming removed 4 bases from V and 4 bases from J, with 11 bases in between. The CDR3 protein is CASSLSVAYGYTF. In DNA form, the CDR3 reads TGTGCCAGCAGCCTTTCCGTGGCCTATGGCTACACCTTC.

This chain links TRBV3-1 (or the pseudogene TRBV3-2) with TRBJ1-4; the D gene is possibly TRBD1 (6 bases). Germline CDR1 reads LGHDT; CDR2 reads YNNKEL (reference sequence). Trimming shortened V by 4 bases and J by 7 bases, and 13 bases separated the two germline ends. This CDR3 spans 14 amino acids. CDR3 region: CASSPRQVVEKLFF. CDR3 nucleotide sequence: TGTGCCAGCAGCCCAAGACAGGTGGTTGAAAAACTGTTTTTT.